This T cell receptor (beta chain) was captured by sequencing in a study of circulating and synovial CD4+ cells in juvenile arthritis. Findings and caveats of the study: Some such blood samples were as oligoclonal as synovium. Compared with bulk blood, circulating pathogenic-like lymphocytes shared substantially more CDR3 sequences with synovial T cells.

Generated by immunoSEQ multiplex PCR, the TCRdb table keeps only in-frame clones and is missing some. The sample shows tens of thousands of clones, less than 97% of them seen only once. As concerns this clone: As yet, its antigen is unknown.

Germline trimming cut 7 bases from V and 5 bases from J; bases unmatched to any gene: 7. This CDR3 is 13 amino acids long. The V gene's germline CDR1 is MNHNS and CDR2 SASEGT. The clonotype was recovered from a human donor with juvenile idiopathic arthritis. Specimen: CD4+ T cells from blood. The chain is built from TRBV6-1 and TRBJ2-5; TRBD2 matches at 7 bases. The chain's CDR3 is CASTGRVGETQYF. Written as DNA, the CDR3 is TGTGCCAGCACTGGGAGGGTGGGTGAGACCCAGTACTTC.